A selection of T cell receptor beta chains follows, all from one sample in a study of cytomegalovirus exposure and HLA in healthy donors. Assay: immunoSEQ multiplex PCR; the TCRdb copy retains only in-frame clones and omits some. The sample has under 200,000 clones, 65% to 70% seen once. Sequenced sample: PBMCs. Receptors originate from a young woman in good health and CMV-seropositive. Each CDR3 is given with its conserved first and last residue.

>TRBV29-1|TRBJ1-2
CSVGDRGSDGYTF
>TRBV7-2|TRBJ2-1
CASSLGEIGGFF
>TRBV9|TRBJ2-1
CASSAQAGGYSSEQFF
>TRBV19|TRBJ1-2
CASNFGTASNYGYTF
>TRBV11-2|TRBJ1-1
CASSLQGMNTEAFF
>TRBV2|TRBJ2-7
CASRRSLSSGRIYEQYF
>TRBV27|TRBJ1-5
CASSPRGEGIQPQHF
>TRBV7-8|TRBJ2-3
CASSVDRSTDTQYF
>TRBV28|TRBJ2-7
CASSFRVASYEQYF
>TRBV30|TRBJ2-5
CAWRTTGVLNF
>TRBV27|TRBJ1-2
CASRETGRGYNYGYTF
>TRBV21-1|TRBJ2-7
CASTWGTYEQYF
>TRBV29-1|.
CSVDITGFEQYF
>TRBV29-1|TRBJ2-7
CSVWTGKDYEQYF
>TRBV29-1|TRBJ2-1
CSVEKTSGIYNEQFF
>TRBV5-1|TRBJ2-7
CASSLDPGWYEQYF
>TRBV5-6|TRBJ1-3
CASSLRGTGNTIYF